This TCR beta chain was captured in a study of T cells expressing NK-cell markers. Study context: It was sorted CD3+CD56+NKG2C+, CD3+CD56+NKG2C- and CD3+CD56-NKG2C+ T cells that supplied the TCR beta repertoires. Among eight sequenced donors, seven carried HCMV seropositivity while one was seronegative.

TCRdb reworked the 5' RACE reads into one entry per CDR3 protein, no DNA. The clone table shows about 260,000 distinct CDR3 sequences, with the ten largest holding more than 3.5%. With respect to this clonotype: Antigen unknown.

Study outcomes and limitations: The study found dominant NKG2C+ clonotypes at about 1.0-7.0% of CD8+ T cells in about six donors. These clonotypes also led the CD3+CD56-NKG2C+ fraction in four donors.

Germline values: CDR1 SGHRS, CDR2 YFSETQ. The CDR3 is 14 amino acids. Sequencing was performed on blood T cells: a sorted CD56 or NKG2C T cell subset, CD4+ or CD8+ T cells, or bulk PBMC T cells (not recorded which). The receptor's source is a woman between 18 and 70 years old in good health. V and J are TRBV5-1 and TRBJ2-3; TCRdb names TRBD2, which stays unverified in the absence of DNA. The CDR3 loop reads CASSLGLPTDTQYF.